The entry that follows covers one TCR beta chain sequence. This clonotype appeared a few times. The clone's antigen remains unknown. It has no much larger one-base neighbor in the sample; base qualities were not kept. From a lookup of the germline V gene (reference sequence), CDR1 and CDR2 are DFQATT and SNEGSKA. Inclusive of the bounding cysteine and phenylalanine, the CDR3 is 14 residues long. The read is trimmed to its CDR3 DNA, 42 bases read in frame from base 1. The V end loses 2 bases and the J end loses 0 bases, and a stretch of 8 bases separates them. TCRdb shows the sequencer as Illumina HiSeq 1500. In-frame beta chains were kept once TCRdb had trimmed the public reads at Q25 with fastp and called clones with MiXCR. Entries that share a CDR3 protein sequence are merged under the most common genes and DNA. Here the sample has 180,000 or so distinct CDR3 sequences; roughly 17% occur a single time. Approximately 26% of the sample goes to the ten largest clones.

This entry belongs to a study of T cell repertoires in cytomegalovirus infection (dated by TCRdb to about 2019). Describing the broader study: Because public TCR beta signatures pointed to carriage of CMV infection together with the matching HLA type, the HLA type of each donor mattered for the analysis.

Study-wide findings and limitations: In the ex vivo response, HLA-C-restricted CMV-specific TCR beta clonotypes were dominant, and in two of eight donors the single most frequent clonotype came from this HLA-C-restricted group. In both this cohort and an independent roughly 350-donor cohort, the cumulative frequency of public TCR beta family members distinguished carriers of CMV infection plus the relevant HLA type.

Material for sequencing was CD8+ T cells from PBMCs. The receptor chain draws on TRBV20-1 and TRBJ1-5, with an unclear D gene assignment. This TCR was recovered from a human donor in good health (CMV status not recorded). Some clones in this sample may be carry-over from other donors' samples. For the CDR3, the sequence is CSARRSNSNQPQHF. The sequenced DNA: TGCAGTGCTAGACGTTCAAATAGCAATCAGCCCCAGCATTTT.